This TCR beta chain originates from a study of siplizumab effects on memory and regulatory T cells. The sample holds a few counts of this clone. Its antigen remains unidentified. The CDR3 has 16 residues. The V segment lost 4 bases and the J segment 5 bases; nucleotides outside the gene matches: 13. Per the germline V gene, CDR1 is SGHDT and CDR2 is YYEEEE. Assays captured 95,000 to 100,000 TCR templates per sample. Here immunoSEQ multiplex PCR was the method, and the copy in TCRdb shows in-frame clones only, minus some. The repertoire holds 60,000 to 70,000 clones, over 70% seen once, with 1.5% to 2% in the top ten. Study-level findings and limits: Treg origin accounted for an average of 68.8% of mappable alloreactive CD4+ clones with siplizumab and about 27% in controls. Naive T cell populations appeared to exhibit greater diversity than memory cells and appeared to be major alloresponse contributors. Proliferating clones, CD4+ or CD8+, lacked an assignable naive or memory phenotype in roughly 75-96% of cases.

The chain has TRBV5-6 and TRBJ2-7; 9 nucleotides line up with TRBD1. The receptor comes from a human donor in good health. Sample: Tregs sorted from blood. CDR3 nucleotide sequence: TGTGCCAGCAGCATGGACAGGGGCGCCCTTTTCCACGAGCAGTACTTC. This translates into CASSMDRGALFHEQYF.